This TCR beta chain was retrieved from a study of blood T cell repertoires in COVID-19 (dated by TCRdb to 2019 to 2021). For context, the study as a whole: Samples covering the acute and convalescent phases of COVID-19 were provided by collaborators in the United States, Italy and Spain. The samples were drawn from two sources: the first 160 participants of the ongoing ImmuneRACE study, and 1,000 to 1,500 subjects contributed by 6 global collaborators. The repertoires were released in a freely available public database intended as a resource for research on the immune response to SARS-CoV-2. Nearly every sample came with metadata listing a de-identified subject ID, COVID-19 status, age in years and sex. The dataset comprised deeply sampled blood TCRbeta repertoires from subjects exposed to, actively infected with, or recovered from COVID-19. The prospective study material was composed of cDNA or gDNA derived from T cells, B-cell-depleted T cells, or PBMCs. HLA class I and class II types, where available, came from metadata supplied by the sample provider rather than from assay-based typing.

TCRbeta CDR3 regions were amplified from genomic DNA by means of the immunoSEQ Assay, a bias-controlled multiplex PCR. The authors' analysis ran thus. Nucleated cell counts per sample were estimated from amplification of reference gene primers within the assay. To quantify the absolute abundance of each unique TCRbeta CDR3 rearrangement, sequence reads were collapsed and filtered. Productive Simpson clonality was computed per sample as the square root of Simpson's diversity index over productive rearrangements. This is the immuneACCESS table as TCRdb keeps it, with only in-frame sequences that have V and J called. A part of the clones is gone; compared with another copy, unresolved V genes explain less than half, and the rest is unexplained. From that table come the V and J calls and clone size; the DNA was used to work out D and trimming. Here the sample has over 20,000 clones; under 90% occur a single time. 3.8% of the sample lies in the top ten.

On this clone itself: The antigen it recognizes is unknown. No base quality values were provided; no much bigger clone lies one nucleotide off.

Summary of the overall study and its limitations: The amount of clinical and demographic metadata varied by source and participant and was provided uncurated.

Whole blood was collected in K2EDTA tubes by collaborating institutions according to the institutions' own protocols. For TCRbeta analysis, collaborator samples were shipped as frozen whole blood, as isolated PBMCs, or as DNA extracted from either sample type. Sequences were obtained from peripheral blood. The TCR was taken from a man aged 45-65 years with active COVID-19.

The CDR3 reads CASRHTGTGGYEQYF. The nucleotide sequence reads TGTGCCAGCAGGCATACCGGGACAGGGGGTTACGAGCAGTACTTC. The sequence is built from TRBV7-2 and TRBJ2-7, with TRBD1 identical over 11 junction bases. CDR1 SGHTA and CDR2 FQGNSA are derived from the germline V gene. The CDR3 contains 15 residues, cysteine and phenylalanine counted. Of all the DNA, just the CDR3 is kept, 45 bases in frame from base 1. After removal of 6 bases from V and 4 bases from J, the junction retains 8 bases not matched to a gene.